Here is one T cell receptor (beta chain) with its context. The CDR3 is 16 residues long. V was clipped by 7 bases and J by 3 bases; unmatched bases: 12. Germline assignment: CDR1 SQVTM and CDR2 ANQGSEA. This entry belongs to a study of technical replicates of blood from a handful of donors. The assay was immunoSEQ multiplex PCR, and TCRdb's table has in-frame clones only and misses some. The sample consists of about 61,000 clones, roughly 97% of them appearing once. Sequencing used T cells isolated from PBMCs. The sequence was collected from a human donor in good health. This chain links TRBV29-1 with TRBJ2-2, with 9 bases aligning to TRBD2. CDR3 sequence: CSAKGRGGWDTGELFF. For the CDR3, the DNA is TGCAGCGCGAAGGGGCGGGGGGGATGGGACACCGGGGAGCTGTTTTTT.